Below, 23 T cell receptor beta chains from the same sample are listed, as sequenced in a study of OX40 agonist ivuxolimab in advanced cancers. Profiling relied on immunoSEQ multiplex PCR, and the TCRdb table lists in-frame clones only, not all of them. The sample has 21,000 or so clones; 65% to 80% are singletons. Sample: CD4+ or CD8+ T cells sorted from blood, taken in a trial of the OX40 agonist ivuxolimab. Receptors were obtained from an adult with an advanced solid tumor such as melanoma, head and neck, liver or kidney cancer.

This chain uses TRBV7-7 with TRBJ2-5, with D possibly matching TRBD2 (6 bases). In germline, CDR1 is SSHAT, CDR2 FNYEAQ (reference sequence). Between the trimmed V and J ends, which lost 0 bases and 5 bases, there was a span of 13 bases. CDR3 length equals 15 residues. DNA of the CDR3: TGTGCCAGCAGCTTAGCGGGTGCCGGGGGTGAGACCCAGTACTTC. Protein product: CASSLAGAGGETQYF.

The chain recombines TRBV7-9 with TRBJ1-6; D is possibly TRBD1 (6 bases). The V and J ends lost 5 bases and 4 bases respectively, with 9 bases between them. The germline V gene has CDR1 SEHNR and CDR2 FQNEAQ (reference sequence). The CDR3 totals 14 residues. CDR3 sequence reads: CASSPDSYNSPLHF. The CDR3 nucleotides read TGTGCCAGCAGCCCGGACAGTTATAATTCACCCCTCCACTTT.

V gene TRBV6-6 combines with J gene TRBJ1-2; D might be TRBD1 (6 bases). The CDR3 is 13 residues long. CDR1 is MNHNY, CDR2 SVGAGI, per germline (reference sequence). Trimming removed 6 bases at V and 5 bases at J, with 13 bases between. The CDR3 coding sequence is TGTGCCAGCAGCTCCGACAGGCGTTATGGCTACACCTTC. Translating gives CASSSDRRYGYTF.

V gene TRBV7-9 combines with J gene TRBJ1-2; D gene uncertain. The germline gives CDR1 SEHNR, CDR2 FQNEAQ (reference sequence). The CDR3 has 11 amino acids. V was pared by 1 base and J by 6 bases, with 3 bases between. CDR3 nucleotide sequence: TGTGCCAGCAGCTTAGGGGATGGCTACACCTTC. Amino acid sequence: CASSLGDGYTF.

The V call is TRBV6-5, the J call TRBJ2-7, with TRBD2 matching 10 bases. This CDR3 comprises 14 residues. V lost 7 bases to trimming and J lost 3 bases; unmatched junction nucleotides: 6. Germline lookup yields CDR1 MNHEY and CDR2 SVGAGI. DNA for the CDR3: TGTGCCAGCAACCAGAGGACTAGCGGCTACGAGCAGTACTTC. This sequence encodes CASNQRTSGYEQYF.

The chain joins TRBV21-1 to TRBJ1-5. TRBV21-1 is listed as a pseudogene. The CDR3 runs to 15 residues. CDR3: CASSKFRGPRQPQHF. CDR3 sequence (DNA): TGTGCCAGCAGCAAATTCCGAGGGCCTCGGCAGCCCCAGCATTTT.

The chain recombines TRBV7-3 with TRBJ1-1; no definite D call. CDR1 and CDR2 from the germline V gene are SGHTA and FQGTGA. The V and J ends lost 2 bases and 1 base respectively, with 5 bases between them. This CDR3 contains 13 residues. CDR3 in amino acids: CASSLLPNTEAFF. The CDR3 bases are TGTGCCAGCAGCTTACTTCCGAACACTGAAGCTTTCTTT.

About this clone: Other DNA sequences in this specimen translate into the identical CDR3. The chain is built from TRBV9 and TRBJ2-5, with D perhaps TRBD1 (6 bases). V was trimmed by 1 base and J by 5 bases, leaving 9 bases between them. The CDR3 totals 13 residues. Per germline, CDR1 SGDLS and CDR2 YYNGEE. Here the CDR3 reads CASSVSRGETQYF. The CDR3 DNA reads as TGTGCCAGCAGCGTATCAAGGGGGGAGACCCAGTACTTC.

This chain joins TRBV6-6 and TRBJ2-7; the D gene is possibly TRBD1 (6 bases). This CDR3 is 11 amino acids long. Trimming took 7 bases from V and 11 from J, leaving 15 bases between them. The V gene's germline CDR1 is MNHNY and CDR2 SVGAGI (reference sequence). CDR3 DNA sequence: TGTGCCAGCAATCTACAGGGAATCGAGTACTTC. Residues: CASNLQGIEYF.

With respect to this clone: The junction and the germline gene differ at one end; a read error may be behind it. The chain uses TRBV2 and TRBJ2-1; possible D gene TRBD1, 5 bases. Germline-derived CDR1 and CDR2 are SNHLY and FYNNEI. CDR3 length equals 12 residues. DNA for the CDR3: TGTGCCAGCAGTGAAGAATACTCTCCAGGGATCTTC. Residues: CASSEEYSPGIF.

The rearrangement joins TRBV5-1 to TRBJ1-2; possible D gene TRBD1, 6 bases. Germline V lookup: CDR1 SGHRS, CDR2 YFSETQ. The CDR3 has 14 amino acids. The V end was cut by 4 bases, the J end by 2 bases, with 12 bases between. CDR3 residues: CASSPTGQNYGYTF. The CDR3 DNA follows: TGCGCCAGCAGCCCAACCGGACAGAACTATGGCTACACCTTC.

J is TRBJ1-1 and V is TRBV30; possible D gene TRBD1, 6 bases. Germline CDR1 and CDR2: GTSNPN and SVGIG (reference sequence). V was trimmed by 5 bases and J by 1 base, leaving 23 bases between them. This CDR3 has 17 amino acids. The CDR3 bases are TGTGCCTGGGGAAGGAAAGGGGGGGCCTTTAAGAACACTGAAGCTTTCTTT. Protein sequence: CAWGRKGGAFKNTEAFF.

Here the CDR3 reads CASSLRGGLGTDTQYF. CDR3 nucleotides: TGTGCCAGCAGCTTAAGGGGGGGCCTGGGCACAGATACGCAGTATTTT. The chain uses TRBV7-3 and TRBJ2-3; the D gene is possibly TRBD2 (7 bases). V was cut by 1 base and J by 1 base, with 12 bases left in between. CDR3 length: 16 amino acids. Germline CDR1 and CDR2: SGHTA and FQGTGA.

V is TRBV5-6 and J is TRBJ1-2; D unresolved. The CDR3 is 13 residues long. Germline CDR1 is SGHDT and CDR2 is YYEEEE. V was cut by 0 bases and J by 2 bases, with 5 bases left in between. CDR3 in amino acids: CASSLGRNYGYTF. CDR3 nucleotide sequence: TGTGCCAGCAGCTTGGGACGGAACTATGGCTACACCTTC.

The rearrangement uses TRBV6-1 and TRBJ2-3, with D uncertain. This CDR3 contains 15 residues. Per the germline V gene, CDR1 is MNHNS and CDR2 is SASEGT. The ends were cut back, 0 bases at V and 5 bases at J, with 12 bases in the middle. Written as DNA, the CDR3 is TGTGCCAGCAGTGAAGCGCTCAGAAAAGGAGATACGCAGTATTTT. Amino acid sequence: CASSEALRKGDTQYF.

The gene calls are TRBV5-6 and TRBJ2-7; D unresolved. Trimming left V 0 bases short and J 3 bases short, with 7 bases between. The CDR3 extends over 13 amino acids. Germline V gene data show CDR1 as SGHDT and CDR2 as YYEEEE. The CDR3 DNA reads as TGTGCCAGCAGCTTGGCACGGAGCTACGAGCAGTACTTC. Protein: CASSLARSYEQYF.

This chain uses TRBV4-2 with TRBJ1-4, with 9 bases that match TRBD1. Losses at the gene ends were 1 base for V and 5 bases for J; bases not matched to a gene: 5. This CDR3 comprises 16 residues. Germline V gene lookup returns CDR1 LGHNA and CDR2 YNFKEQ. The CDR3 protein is CASSQGSGQGNEKLFF. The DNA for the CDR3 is TGTGCCAGCAGCCAAGGGTCCGGACAGGGGAATGAAAAACTGTTTTTT.

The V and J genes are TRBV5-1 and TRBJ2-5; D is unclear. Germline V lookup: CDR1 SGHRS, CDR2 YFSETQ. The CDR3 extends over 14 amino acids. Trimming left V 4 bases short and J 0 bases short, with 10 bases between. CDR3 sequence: CASSQGRNQETQYF. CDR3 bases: TGCGCCAGCAGCCAAGGACGGAACCAAGAGACCCAGTACTTC.

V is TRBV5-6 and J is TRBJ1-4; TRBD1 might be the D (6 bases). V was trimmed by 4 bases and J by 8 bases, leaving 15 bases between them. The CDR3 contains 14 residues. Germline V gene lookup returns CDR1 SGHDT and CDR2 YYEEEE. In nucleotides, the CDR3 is TGTGCCAGCAGCCGGGACACCCTAGCGGAAAAACTGTTTTTT. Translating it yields CASSRDTLAEKLFF.

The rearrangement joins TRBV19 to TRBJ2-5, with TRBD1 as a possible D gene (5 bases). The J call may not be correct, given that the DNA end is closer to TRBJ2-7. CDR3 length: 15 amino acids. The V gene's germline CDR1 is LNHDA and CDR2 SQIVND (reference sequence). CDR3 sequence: CASSINSRVSYEQYF. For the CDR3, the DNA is TGTGCCAGTAGTATTAATAGCAGGGTTTCCTACGAGCAGTACTTC.

CDR3 in amino acids: CASSESGGELETQYF. CDR3 in DNA: TGCGCCAGCAGTGAGTCGGGAGGGGAATTGGAGACCCAGTACTTC. V is TRBV10-2 and J is TRBJ2-5; 7 bases agree with TRBD2. The CDR3 totals 15 residues. Trimming took 0 bases from V and 5 from J; bases not matched to a gene: 6. Germline-derived CDR1 and CDR2 are WSHSY and SAAADI.

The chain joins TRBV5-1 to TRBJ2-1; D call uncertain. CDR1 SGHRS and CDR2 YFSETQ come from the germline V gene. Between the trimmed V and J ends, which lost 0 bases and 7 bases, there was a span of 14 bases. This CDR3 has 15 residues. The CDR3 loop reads CASSLAFSPGNEQFF. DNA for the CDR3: TGCGCCAGCAGCTTGGCCTTTAGCCCTGGAAATGAGCAGTTCTTC.

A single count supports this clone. This chain's CDR3 is CASSLVWTQETQYF. The CDR3 DNA follows: TGTGCCAGCAGCTTAGTGTGGACCCAAGAGACCCAGTACTTC. The rearrangement links TRBV11-2 to TRBJ2-5; D is undetermined. This CDR3 has 14 residues. The germline V gene encodes CDR1 SGHAT and CDR2 FQNNGV. Trimming pared 1 base from V and 1 base from J, leaving 7 bases between.